This TCR beta chain was sequenced in a study of shared clonotypes between healthy human individuals. Only in-frame clones appear in the TCRdb table, and some are missing; sequencing was by immunoSEQ multiplex PCR. This sample has 2 million to 3 million clones, with 90% to 95% found just once. Germline values: CDR1 SGHRS, CDR2 YFSETQ. The V end lost 3 bases, the J end lost 4 bases, and 9 bases lay between the germline ends. The CDR3 covers 13 residues. The source material was naive CD4+ T cells from PBMCs. Subset: CD45RA+ positively selected. This sequence originates from a man aged 18 to 30 in good health. Some clones in this sample may be carry-over from other donors' samples. The V and J genes are TRBV5-1 and TRBJ2-3; perhaps TRBD1 as D (6 bases). CDR3 nucleotides: TGCGCCAGCAGCTGGACAGAGCCAGATACGCAGTATTTT. Translated, it gives CASSWTEPDTQYF.